The next 29 T cell receptor beta chains were all read from a single sample in a study of blood T cells in healthy people across ages. Combining a sample-barcoded 5' primer with a J-beta primer mix, a second PCR ran for roughly 7 to 11 cycles. TCRdb re-called the 5' RACE reads with MiXCR, one entry per CDR3 protein. The sample lists around 690,000 distinct CDR3 sequences, about 53% occurring once. The sequencing sample was made of blood. The receptors derive from a man between 60 and 75 years old in good health.

The CDR3 reads CASSPNRGTGSNYGYTF. In DNA, the CDR3 is TGTGCCAGCAGTCCGAATCGCGGGACAGGGAGTAACTATGGCTACACCTTC. The chain is built from TRBV12-3 or TRBV12-4 and TRBJ1-2; TRBD1 matches 9 bases. With 5 bases clipped from V and 1 base from J, the junction kept 11 bases outside the gene matches. CDR3 length: 17 residues.

V usage is TRBV6-4 and J usage is TRBJ1-2, with D maybe TRBD1 (5 bases). Trimming shortened V by 2 bases and J by 4 bases, and 20 bases separated the two germline ends. The CDR3 consists of 17 residues. From germline, CDR1 is MRHNA and CDR2 SNTAGT. The CDR3 loop is CASSDTYRNPSIYGYTF. Here the CDR3 DNA reads TGTGCCAGCAGTGACACATACAGGAACCCCTCAATCTATGGCTACACCTTC.

This clonotype was seen a few times. The chain carries TRBV27 and TRBJ2-3; possible D gene TRBD1, 5 bases. Between the trimmed V and J ends, which lost 5 bases and 0 bases, there was a span of 12 bases. Germline loops: CDR1 MNHEY, CDR2 SMNVEV (reference sequence). CDR3 length: 15 amino acids. Here the CDR3 reads CASSMDTLSTDTQYF. The CDR3 region has the DNA TGTGCCAGCAGTATGGACACCCTAAGCACAGATACGCAGTATTTT.

The V and J genes are TRBV20-1 and TRBJ1-4, with D unresolved. The ends were cut back, 6 bases at V and 8 bases at J, with 13 bases in the middle. CDR1 is DFQATT and CDR2 is SNEGSKA in the germline V gene (reference sequence). The CDR3 totals 12 residues. The CDR3, as DNA: TGCAGTGCCGCAGTTGTGTCGGAAAAACTGTTTTTT. It codes for CSAAVVSEKLFF.

The chain has TRBV10-3 and TRBJ2-5; no clear D. CDR3 length equals 13 residues. Germline CDR1 and CDR2: ENHRY and SYGVKD. V lost 4 bases and J 2 bases, leaving 8 bases between the germline ends. CDR3 sequence (DNA): TGTGCCATCAGTGGGAGAGAGCAAGAGACCCAGTACTTC. Translation: CAISGREQETQYF.

This clonotype was counted between two and nine times. V and J are TRBV12-3 or TRBV12-4 and TRBJ2-7; 8 bases are shared with TRBD1. The CDR3 covers 13 residues. With 6 bases clipped from V and 7 bases from J, the junction kept 8 bases outside the gene matches. The CDR3 DNA reads as TGTGCCAGCAGACCTAGGACAGGGAGAGAGCAGTACTTC. Amino acid sequence: CASRPRTGREQYF.

The V and J genes are TRBV5-1 and TRBJ1-2; 8 bases map to TRBD1. The CDR3 is 16 residues long. Germline V gene sequence: CDR1 SGHRS, CDR2 YFSETQ. J gave up 8 bases and V 3 bases, and 15 bases lay outside the gene matches. CDR3 coding DNA: TGCGCCAGCAGCTGGGACAGGCCAACTACTTCGGGAGGCTACACCTTC. Amino acid sequence: CASSWDRPTTSGGYTF.

V usage is TRBV18 and J usage is TRBJ2-2, with D possibly matching TRBD2 (6 bases). The CDR3 has 15 amino acids. V lost 0 bases to trimming and J lost 7 bases, with 12 bases between them. Germline assignment: CDR1 KGHSH and CDR2 LQKENI. The CDR3 is CASSPPLAGRGELFF. As DNA, the CDR3 is TGTGCCAGCTCACCACCGTTGGCGGGACGCGGGGAGCTGTTTTTT.

The gene calls are TRBV6-1 and TRBJ2-5; the D call may be TRBD1 or TRBD2 (6 bases each). The germline V gene encodes CDR1 MNHNS and CDR2 SASEGT. This CDR3 is built from 14 residues. Trimming removed 2 bases at V and 1 base at J, with 8 bases between. The chain's CDR3 is CASSEKGGQETQYF. DNA of the CDR3: TGTGCCAGCAGTGAAAAGGGGGGCCAAGAGACCCAGTACTTC.

This sequence joins TRBV7-9 and TRBJ2-5; D perhaps matches TRBD1 (6 bases). CDR1 is SEHNR and CDR2 is FQNEAQ in the germline V gene (reference sequence). Trimming cost V 7 bases and J 2 bases, with 20 bases left between them. This CDR3 contains 16 residues. The CDR3 DNA sequence: TGTGCCAGCACCTTCCGCGGGTGGACAGCGCAAGAGACCCAGTACTTC. Translating it yields CASTFRGWTAQETQYF.

This CDR3 reads CASSVRTGNYEQYF. In nucleotides, the CDR3 is TGTGCCAGCAGCGTTCGGACAGGGAACTACGAGCAGTACTTC. V and J are TRBV9 and TRBJ2-7; 8 bases line up with TRBD1. With V trimmed by 2 bases and J by 3 bases, 4 bases remained unmatched. The V gene's germline CDR1 is SGDLS and CDR2 YYNGEE. The CDR3 has 14 amino acids.

The chain has TRBV20-1 and TRBJ1-2; D possibly corresponds to TRBD1 (5 bases). The V end was cut by 6 bases, the J end by 4 bases, with 18 bases between. Germline lookup yields CDR1 DFQATT and CDR2 SNEGSKA (reference sequence). The CDR3 loop spans 14 amino acids. DNA for the CDR3: TGCAGTGCCATCTCAGGGATTACGGGCTATGGCTACACCTTC. It translates to CSAISGITGYGYTF.

The chain is built from TRBV6-5 and TRBJ2-1; D uncertain. CDR3 length: 11 residues. The V end was cut by 4 bases, the J end by 15 bases, with 13 bases between. Germline V gene data show CDR1 as MNHEY and CDR2 as SVGAGI. The CDR3 DNA is TGTGCCAGCAGTTCCCGACGGGCGCCGTTCTTC. This gives the protein CASSSRRAPFF.

This chain links TRBV20-1 with TRBJ2-7; 8 bases match TRBD2. The closer fit of TRBJ2-5 to the DNA end suggests the J call may be wrong. The germline CDR1 and CDR2 sequences are DFQATT and SNEGSKA (reference sequence). This CDR3 region has 16 residues. CDR3 DNA sequence: TGCAGTGCTAGAGATCCTAGGGCGGGAGGCCCGGAGACCCAGTACTTC. It codes for CSARDPRAGGPETQYF.

V gene TRBV9 combines with J gene TRBJ1-1, with TRBD1 as a possible D gene (5 bases). Deletions cut 3 bases from V and 3 bases from J, with 15 bases between. Germline CDR1 SGDLS, CDR2 YYNGEE. The CDR3 has 15 residues. The DNA for the CDR3 is TGTGCCAGCAGCGAGAGGGCAGGGATGGACACTGAAGCTTTCTTT. Translating gives CASSERAGMDTEAFF.

This clonotype was observed a handful of times. V and J are TRBV29-1 and TRBJ2-1; 7 bases fit TRBD1. Germline V lookup: CDR1 SQVTM, CDR2 ANQGSEA. The CDR3 covers 14 residues. The junction had 10 bases not matched to a gene; V was cut back by 4 bases and J by 7 bases. CDR3 sequence: CSVGGQTGFNEQFF. CDR3 nucleotides: TGCAGCGTTGGGGGACAGACCGGATTTAATGAGCAGTTCTTC.

V usage is TRBV12-3 or TRBV12-4 and J usage is TRBJ1-6; weak D call: TRBD1 (6 bases). The V end was cut by 9 bases, the J end by 8 bases, with 17 bases between. CDR3 length equals 14 residues. This CDR3 reads CASSLQGSHSPLHF. The CDR3 bases are TGTGCCAGTAGCCTACAGGGATCGCATTCACCCCTCCACTTT.

J is TRBJ2-1 and V is TRBV5-1, with D possibly matching TRBD1 (6 bases). Per the germline V gene, CDR1 is SGHRS and CDR2 is YFSETQ. V lost 3 bases and J 6 bases, leaving 16 bases between the germline ends. The CDR3 has 15 residues. Here the CDR3 reads CASSSTGSSGNEQFF. CDR3 bases: TGCGCCAGCAGCTCTACAGGGTCCTCGGGCAATGAGCAGTTCTTC. Using reference TRBV5-1 and TRBJ2-1 for the parts outside the CDR3, the full variable domain is KAGVTQTPRYLIKTRGQQVTLSCSPISGHRSVSWYQQTPGQGLQFLFEYFSETQRNKGNFPGRFSGRQFSNSRSEMNVSTLELGDSALYLCASSSTGSSGNEQFFGPGTRLTVL.

This clonotype has more than one count but fewer than ten. The rearrangement joins TRBV29-1 to TRBJ2-2; D uncertain. Germline CDR1 reads SQVTM; CDR2 reads ANQGSEA. There are 11 residues in the CDR3. Trimming took off 7 bases at V and 5 bases at J, with 8 bases between the two ends. The CDR3: CSGQRTGELFF. The CDR3, as DNA: TGCAGCGGGCAGCGAACCGGGGAGCTGTTTTTT.

The chain joins TRBV20-1 to TRBJ2-1, with 14 nucleotides matching TRBD2. The CDR3 totals 13 residues. The V and J ends lost 6 bases and 9 bases, in that order; junction bases with no gene match: 4. CDR1 and CDR2 from the germline V gene are DFQATT and SNEGSKA (reference sequence). CDR3 region: CSATGLAGGEQFF. In DNA form, the CDR3 reads TGCAGTGCCACCGGACTAGCGGGGGGTGAGCAGTTCTTC.

The CDR3 is CASSQLGTDSYNEQFF. Written as DNA, the CDR3 is TGTGCCAGCAGCCAACTCGGGACGGACTCCTACAATGAGCAGTTCTTC. The V gene is TRBV4-2, the J gene TRBJ2-1; either TRBD1 or TRBD2 may supply D (5 bases each). Per germline, CDR1 LGHNA and CDR2 YNFKEQ. Between the trimmed V and J ends, which lost 2 bases and 0 bases, there was a span of 11 bases. The CDR3 runs to 16 residues.

This rearrangement joins TRBV6-1 to TRBJ1-1; D is unclear. The CDR3 runs to 15 residues. Germline V gives CDR1 MNHNS, CDR2 SASEGT. Deletions cut 3 bases from V and 2 bases from J, with 13 bases between. The CDR3 protein is CASSDTGEINTEAFF. CDR3 coding DNA: TGTGCCAGCAGTGACACTGGGGAGATCAACACTGAAGCTTTCTTT.

The rearrangement links TRBV13 to TRBJ2-5, with a weak D call TRBD1 (5 bases). Germline CDR1 PRHDT, CDR2 FYEKMQ (reference sequence). The CDR3 loop spans 16 amino acids. V was clipped by 1 base and J by 2 bases, with 14 bases between them. The CDR3 nucleotides read TGTGCCAGCAGCTTAGCTGGCAGGGCACTACAAGAGACCCAGTACTTC. It encodes CASSLAGRALQETQYF.

This clonotype was detected a few times. Written as DNA, the CDR3 is TGCAGCGTTGAACTAGCTGCCACCTACAATGAGCAGTTCTTC. The encoded protein is CSVELAATYNEQFF. V usage is TRBV29-1 and J usage is TRBJ2-1; TRBD2 is a possible D gene (5 bases). This CDR3 contains 14 residues. The germline V gene encodes CDR1 SQVTM and CDR2 ANQGSEA. Trimming removed 2 bases from V and 2 bases from J, with 10 bases in between.

This chain uses TRBV11-2 with TRBJ2-1; tentatively, D is TRBD2 (9 bases). This CDR3 has 24 amino acids. V was clipped by 5 bases and J by 4 bases, with 42 bases between them. CDR1 is SGHAT, CDR2 FQNNGV, per germline. The CDR3 is CASSLSDRGTRTRTSGGPYNEQFF. The CDR3, as DNA: TGTGCCAGCAGCCTCTCCGACAGGGGAACGCGGACTAGGACCAGCGGGGGGCCGTACAATGAGCAGTTCTTC.

This chain joins TRBV7-9 and TRBJ1-1; no firm D call. CDR3 size: 14 residues. CDR1 SEHNR and CDR2 FQNEAQ come from the germline V gene (reference sequence). V lost 1 base and J 5 bases, leaving 11 bases between the germline ends. The CDR3 DNA is TGTGCCAGCAGCTTAGGGGCAATGTCGACTGAAGCTTTCTTT. It specifies CASSLGAMSTEAFF.

This chain links TRBV9 with TRBJ1-1; TRBD1 matches 8 bases. In germline, CDR1 is SGDLS, CDR2 YYNGEE. V lost 2 bases and J lost 7; bases outside the gene matches: 4. The CDR3 has 13 amino acids. CDR3 DNA sequence: TGTGCCAGCAGCGTGGGACAGGATGGTGAAGCTTTCTTT. Translated, it gives CASSVGQDGEAFF.

The chain carries TRBV6-5 and TRBJ2-4; possible D gene TRBD2, 5 bases. CDR1 MNHEY and CDR2 SVGAGI come from the germline V gene. V was cut by 6 bases and J by 8 bases, with 14 bases left in between. This CDR3 comprises 13 residues. CDR3 sequence reads: CASRTGRKDIQYF. The CDR3 nucleotides are TGTGCCAGCAGAACGGGAAGGAAGGACATTCAGTACTTC.

The genes are TRBV4-1 and TRBJ2-7; maybe TRBD2 (7 bases). With 5 bases removed from V and 6 bases from J, the gap between germline ends came to 20 bases. Germline CDR1 and CDR2: MGHRA and YSYEKL. The CDR3 is 15 amino acids. The CDR3 loop is CASSSGGGSFLEQYF. The DNA for the CDR3 is TGCGCCAGCAGCTCGGGGGGCGGTTCATTCCTCGAGCAGTACTTC.